Listed here are 32 T cell receptor beta chains from one sample, sequenced in a study of beta chain features in type 1 diabetes. Expressed TCRB transcripts were sequenced because the isolated RNA had all been reverse transcribed beforehand. The assay was immunoSEQ multiplex PCR, and TCRdb's table has in-frame clones only and misses some. The data hold about 930,000 clones, with roughly 15% observed a single time. Sequencing was performed on naive CD4+ T cells from blood. Receptors were obtained from a woman aged 18-29 years in good health.

This clone has a handful of counts. Other DNA sequences of this sample code for an identical CDR3. The V call is TRBV28, the J call TRBJ2-7, with a possible D match to TRBD2 (5 bases). The CDR3 has 13 residues. The V and J ends lost 2 bases and 1 base respectively, with 6 bases between them. Germline lookup yields CDR1 MDHEN and CDR2 SYDVKM. The CDR3 reads CASSLTGSYEQYF. In DNA form, the CDR3 reads TGTGCCAGCAGTTTAACGGGGTCCTACGAGCAGTACTTC.

This clone was seen a few times. This chain's CDR3 is CASSRYSANIQYF. The CDR3 DNA is TGTGCCAGCTCCCGGTATTCTGCGAACATTCAGTACTTC. J is TRBJ2-4 and V is TRBV6-6; D remains unclear. This CDR3 comprises 13 residues. Per germline, CDR1 MNHNY and CDR2 SVGAGI (reference sequence). The germline V and J ends were trimmed by 8 bases and 7 bases, with 15 bases remaining between them.

The chain uses TRBV19 and TRBJ1-1; a weak D match, TRBD1 (5 bases). The ends were cut back, 6 bases at V and 1 base at J, with 15 bases in the middle. Per germline, CDR1 LNHDA and CDR2 SQIVND (reference sequence). CDR3 length equals 15 residues. The DNA for the CDR3 is TGTGCCAGTAGAGTCCATGGGGACCAGAACACTGAAGCTTTCTTT. As protein: CASRVHGDQNTEAFF.

Worth noting for this clone: Other DNA sequences in this sample translate to the same CDR3. The CDR3 spells CASSSGPSYEQYF. CDR3 in DNA: TGTGCCAGCAGCTCCGGACCGTCCTACGAGCAGTACTTC. The rearrangement joins TRBV7-3 to TRBJ2-7, with D unresolved. Trimming took 4 bases from V and 1 from J, leaving 8 bases between them. The CDR3 is 13 residues long. The V gene's germline CDR1 is SGHTA and CDR2 FQGTGA. The full variable domain, its missing parts supplied by reference TRBV7-3 and TRBJ2-7, is GAGVSQTPSNKVTEKGKYVELRCDPISGHTALYWYRQSLGQGPEFLIYFQGTGAADDSGLPNDRFFAVRPEGSVSTLKIQRTERGDSAVYLCASSSGPSYEQYFGPGTRLTVT.

As DNA, the CDR3 is TGTGCCAGCAGCCTCACAGGGTCTATGGCTGAAGCTTTCTTT. Translated, it gives CASSLTGSMAEAFF. The rearrangement joins TRBV11-3 to TRBJ1-1; a possible D gene is TRBD1 (6 bases). The V end lost 5 bases, the J end lost 6 bases, and 16 bases lay between the germline ends. Germline V gene lookup returns CDR1 SGHNT and CDR2 YENEEA. The CDR3 covers 14 residues.

In its sample, this clone was seen a few times. This chain joins TRBV14 and TRBJ1-2; 11 positions agree with TRBD1. This CDR3 region has 17 residues. V lost 5 bases to trimming and J lost 6 bases; unmatched junction nucleotides: 14. Germline V gives CDR1 SGHDN, CDR2 FVKESK. The CDR3 sequence is CASSDTGVGQGADGYTF. CDR3 bases: TGTGCCAGCAGCGACACAGGTGTAGGACAGGGGGCCGATGGCTACACCTTC. The whole variable domain, remainder taken from reference TRBV14 and TRBJ1-2, is EAGVTQFPSHSVIEKGQTVTLRCDPISGHDNLYWYRRVMGKEIKFLLHFVKESKQDESGMPNNRFLAERTGGTYSTLKVQPAELEDSGVYFCASSDTGVGQGADGYTFGSGTRLTVV.

This clone was counted between two and nine times. The chain uses TRBV7-2 and TRBJ2-6; TRBD2 is a possible D gene (7 bases). Between the trimmed V and J ends, which lost 7 bases and 0 bases, there was a span of 16 bases. The CDR3 covers 17 residues. Germline V gene lookup returns CDR1 SGHTA and CDR2 FQGNSA. The CDR3 protein is CASTTGRGASGANVLTF. In nucleotides, the CDR3 is TGTGCCAGCACCACAGGGAGGGGGGCCTCTGGGGCCAACGTCCTGACTTTC.

The rearrangement links TRBV5-4 to TRBJ2-1; D uncertain. The CDR3 is 13 residues long. Germline CDR1 SGHNT, CDR2 YYREEE (reference sequence). The V end was cut by 0 bases, the J end by 4 bases, with 5 bases between. CDR3 residues: CASSLEQYNEQFF. In DNA form, the CDR3 reads TGTGCCAGCAGCTTGGAACAGTACAATGAGCAGTTCTTC.

The genes are TRBV4-2 and TRBJ2-6; D remains unclear. Trimming cost V 1 base and J 0 bases, with 10 bases left between them. The CDR3 contains 17 residues. The germline CDR1 and CDR2 sequences are LGHNA and YNFKEQ. The chain's CDR3 is CASSQGFQSSGANVLTF. As DNA, the CDR3 is TGTGCCAGCAGCCAAGGATTCCAGAGCTCTGGGGCCAACGTCCTGACTTTC.

This clone has only a few counts. V usage is TRBV18 and J usage is TRBJ2-3; unclear D gene. The germline V and J ends were trimmed by 0 bases and 3 bases, with 10 bases remaining between them. The CDR3 runs 15 residues. Germline V gene sequence: CDR1 KGHSH, CDR2 LQKENI. In DNA form, the CDR3 reads TGTGCCAGCTCACCACCGGGAATAACGACAGATACGCAGTATTTT. This encodes CASSPPGITTDTQYF.

The CDR3 DNA is TGTGCCAGCAGCGTAGGGGGACAGCTGAACACTGAAGCTTTCTTT. Its protein is CASSVGGQLNTEAFF. The chain couples TRBV9 to TRBJ1-1; 7 positions agree with TRBD1. This CDR3 comprises 15 residues. The V segment lost 0 bases and the J segment 0 bases; nucleotides outside the gene matches: 2. Germline values: CDR1 SGDLS, CDR2 YYNGEE.

The sample holds a few counts of this clone. The chain is built from TRBV29-1 and TRBJ2-3, with no clear D. Trimming cost V 5 bases and J 2 bases, with 5 bases left between them. CDR1 is SQVTM and CDR2 is ANQGSEA in the germline V gene. This CDR3 has 11 residues. CDR3 DNA: TGCAGCGTTTCTGACACAGATACGCAGTATTTT. It yields the protein CSVSDTDTQYF.

The rearrangement uses TRBV5-1 and TRBJ2-7; no reliable D call. V lost 2 bases, J lost 0 bases, and 12 bases lay in between. The CDR3 loop spans 15 amino acids. Germline assignment: CDR1 SGHRS and CDR2 YFSETQ. CDR3 region: CASSFALSSSYEQYF. Here the CDR3 DNA reads TGCGCCAGCAGCTTTGCCCTTAGTAGCTCCTACGAGCAGTACTTC.

The chain employs TRBV2 and TRBJ2-1; TRBD1 aligns across 10 bases. J lost 13 bases, V lost 1 base, and 13 bases had no gene match. The germline V gene has CDR1 SNHLY and CDR2 FYNNEI. This CDR3 has 16 residues. In DNA, the CDR3 is TGTGCCAGCAGTGAAGAGGGGAGGACAGGGGGAATCTCCCAGTTCTTC. It is translated as CASSEEGRTGGISQFF. Full variable domain (rest looked up from reference TRBV2 and TRBJ2-1): EPEVTQTPSHQVTQMGQEVILRCVPISNHLYFYWYRQILGQKVEFLVSFYNNEISEKSEIFDDQFSVERPDGSNFTLKIRSTKLEDSAMYFCASSEEGRTGGISQFFGPGTRLTVL.

This chain uses TRBV10-3 with TRBJ2-2, with TRBD2 matching over 10 bases. Trimming cost V 7 bases and J 5 bases; bases outside gene matches: 4. The CDR3 contains 14 residues. Germline lookup yields CDR1 ENHRY and CDR2 SYGVKD. The chain's CDR3 is CAIKGSGRTGELFF. The CDR3 DNA sequence: TGTGCCATCAAGGGTAGCGGGAGGACCGGGGAGCTGTTTTTT.

The chain couples TRBV6-4 to TRBJ1-4; the D is unclear. The CDR3 is 14 amino acids. Trimming pared 0 bases from V and 0 bases from J, leaving 2 bases between. CDR1 is MRHNA, CDR2 SNTAGT, per germline. In nucleotides, the CDR3 is TGTGCCAGCAGTGACTCTCCAACTAATGAAAAACTGTTTTTT. Translated, it gives CASSDSPTNEKLFF.

This clone was seen only a few times. The chain employs TRBV19 and TRBJ2-7; D gene ambiguous. The V gene lost 5 bases and the J gene lost 2 bases, with 13 bases spanning the gap. The CDR3 consists of 14 residues. Germline-derived CDR1 and CDR2 are LNHDA and SQIVND (reference sequence). In DNA, the CDR3 is TGTGCCAGTAGTCCCAGACCAGGCGCCTACGAGCAGTACTTC. Its translation: CASSPRPGAYEQYF.

CDR3 coding DNA: TGTGCCAGCACATATCAGCGGGGCAATGAGCAGTTCTTC. Its protein product is CASTYQRGNEQFF. This rearrangement joins TRBV5-4 to TRBJ2-1; 7 positions agree with TRBD2. CDR1 is SGHNT and CDR2 is YYREEE in the germline V gene (reference sequence). This CDR3 comprises 13 residues. J lost 6 bases, V lost 6 bases, and 6 bases had no gene match. Looking up the rest from reference TRBV5-4 and TRBJ2-1 gives the full variable domain: ETGVTQSPTHLIKTRGQQVTLRCSSQSGHNTVSWYQQALGQGPQFIFQYYREEENGRGNFPPRFSGLQFPNYSSELNVNALELDDSALYLCASTYQRGNEQFFGPGTRLTVL.

DNA for the CDR3: TGTGCCAGCTCACCTCGCGGGGCCGACAATGAGCAGTTCTTC. It codes for CASSPRGADNEQFF. The V and J genes are TRBV18 and TRBJ2-1; tentatively, D is TRBD2 (6 bases). The length of the CDR3 is 14 residues. V was clipped by 3 bases and J by 5 bases, with 11 bases between them. The germline CDR1 and CDR2 sequences are KGHSH and LQKENI.

The V and J genes are TRBV7-6 and TRBJ1-3; no clear D gene. CDR3 length equals 16 residues. V was cut by 5 bases and J by 0 bases, with 14 bases left in between. The germline V gene encodes CDR1 SGHVS and CDR2 FNYEAQ. The CDR3 reads CASSITGPHSGNTIYF. The CDR3 coding sequence is TGTGCCAGCAGCATAACCGGGCCACACTCTGGAAACACCATATATTTT.

The genes are TRBV7-3 and TRBJ2-3, with a tentative D call TRBD1 (6 bases). CDR1 is SGHTA and CDR2 is FQGTGA in the germline V gene. V lost 3 bases and J lost 4, with 14 bases in between. This CDR3 is built from 15 residues. This chain's CDR3 is CASSFDPRGADTQYF. DNA for the CDR3: TGTGCCAGCAGCTTCGACCCCAGGGGTGCAGATACGCAGTATTTT. The entire variable domain, with the rest obtained from reference TRBV7-3 and TRBJ2-3, is as follows: GAGVSQTPSNKVTEKGKYVELRCDPISGHTALYWYRQSLGQGPEFLIYFQGTGAADDSGLPNDRFFAVRPEGSVSTLKIQRTERGDSAVYLCASSFDPRGADTQYFGPGTRLTVL.

The chain uses TRBV28 and TRBJ2-7; unclear D gene. Germline V CDR1 and CDR2: MDHEN, SYDVKM. The V gene lost 10 bases and the J gene lost 0 bases, with 13 bases spanning the gap. This CDR3 is 13 amino acids long. Here the CDR3 reads CATARPSSYEQYF. The CDR3 bases are TGTGCCACCGCGCGGCCCAGCTCCTACGAGCAGTACTTC.

Only a few counts were recorded for this clone. The chain links TRBV7-2 to TRBJ2-7; TRBD2 might be the D (6 bases). Trimming took 0 bases from V and 3 from J, leaving 12 bases between them. The germline CDR1 and CDR2 sequences are SGHTA and FQGNSA. This CDR3 is 15 amino acids long. The CDR3 loop reads CASSLAGGGHYEQYF. The CDR3 DNA reads as TGTGCCAGCAGCTTAGCAGGAGGAGGGCACTACGAGCAGTACTTC.

This clone was seen a handful of times. This chain connects TRBV27 to TRBJ2-3; 7 nucleotides align to TRBD1. Germline loops: CDR1 MNHEY, CDR2 SMNVEV (reference sequence). V dropped 7 bases and J dropped 0; count of bases not matched to a gene: 7. The CDR3 consists of 15 residues. CDR3 region: CASTTGAGSTDTQYF. As DNA, the CDR3 is TGTGCCAGCACTACAGGGGCCGGTAGCACAGATACGCAGTATTTT.

The J gene is TRBJ2-2, the V gene TRBV7-8; 9 bases map to TRBD2. The CDR3 is 17 amino acids. Germline V CDR1 and CDR2: SGHVS, FQNEAQ. V shed 5 bases, J shed 6 bases, and the junction held 13 bases outside the gene matches. CDR3 nucleotides: TGTGCCAGCAGCCATAGCGGGGGAAGGTTATCGGCCGGGGAGCTGTTTTTT. Translated, it gives CASSHSGGRLSAGELFF. Complete variable domain (other parts from reference TRBV7-8 and TRBJ2-2): GAGVSQSPRYKVAKRGQDVALRCDPISGHVSLFWYQQALGQGPEFLTYFQNEAQLDKSGLPSDRFFAERPEGSVSTLKIQRTQQEDSAVYLCASSHSGGRLSAGELFFGEGSRLTVL.

This chain joins TRBV9 and TRBJ1-2; D gene unclear. This CDR3 contains 14 residues. Trimming cost V 4 bases and J 0 bases, with 10 bases left between them. From germline, CDR1 is SGDLS and CDR2 YYNGEE. The CDR3, as DNA: TGTGCCAGCAGCCCTACCACAGCTAACTATGGCTACACCTTC. It is translated as CASSPTTANYGYTF.

A few counts support this clone. The V and J genes are TRBV15 and TRBJ2-1; 10 positions match TRBD2. Germline V gene data show CDR1 as LNHNV and CDR2 as YYDKDF (reference sequence). This CDR3 contains 16 residues. V was clipped by 0 bases and J by 7 bases; unmatched bases: 6. The CDR3 is CATSRDGLAGANEQFF. The CDR3 region has the DNA TGTGCCACCAGCAGAGATGGGCTAGCGGGAGCAAATGAGCAGTTCTTC.

The gene calls are TRBV7-3 and TRBJ2-5; maybe TRBD2 (6 bases). CDR1 and CDR2 (germline): SGHTA, FQGTGA. The CDR3 covers 15 residues. Trimming left V 3 bases short and J 2 bases short, with 13 bases between. In DNA form, the CDR3 reads TGTGCCAGCAGCTTGTTCGTGGGGGGTCAAGAGACCCAGTACTTC. Its translation: CASSLFVGGQETQYF.

The DNA of the CDR3 is TGTGCCAGCTCACAAAATGCGGGGACCGAGGGAGGCGAAAAACTGTTTTTT. The encoded protein is CASSQNAGTEGGEKLFF. V is TRBV18 and J is TRBJ1-4, with a weak D call TRBD1 (5 bases). CDR3 length equals 17 residues. Germline CDR1 is KGHSH and CDR2 is LQKENI. The V end lost 4 bases, the J end lost 8 bases, and 23 bases lay between the germline ends.

J is TRBJ2-1 and V is TRBV2, with TRBD2 as a possible D gene (7 bases). V was clipped by 9 bases and J by 5 bases, with 20 bases between them. CDR1 is SNHLY, CDR2 FYNNEI, per germline. The CDR3 is made up of 15 amino acids. The CDR3 DNA is TGTGCCAGGACGAAGAAAGCGGGACACGACAATGAGCAGTTCTTC. As protein: CARTKKAGHDNEQFF. The full variable domain, its missing parts supplied by reference TRBV2 and TRBJ2-1, is EPEVTQTPSHQVTQMGQEVILRCVPISNHLYFYWYRQILGQKVEFLVSFYNNEISEKSEIFDDQFSVERPDGSNFTLKIRSTKLEDSAMYFCARTKKAGHDNEQFFGPGTRLTVL.

This clone was observed a handful of times. CDR3 region: CASSVRDSSSGANVLTF. In DNA, the CDR3 is TGCGCCAGCAGCGTCCGGGACAGTAGCTCTGGGGCCAACGTCCTGACTTTC. The chain uses TRBV5-1 and TRBJ2-6; 7 bases match TRBD1. The CDR3 has 17 residues. Germline V CDR1 and CDR2: SGHRS, YFSETQ. The junction had 7 bases not matched to a gene; V was cut back by 4 bases and J by 0 bases.

This clone was counted a few times. This sequence joins TRBV29-1 and TRBJ2-7; 10 bases align to TRBD2. The V gene end was trimmed by 0 bases and the J gene end by 2 bases; junction bases not matched to a gene: 10. Germline CDR1 reads SQVTM; CDR2 reads ANQGSEA. The CDR3 is 17 amino acids. The CDR3 DNA is TGCAGCGTTGAAGATTGGTCAAGGACTAGCGGCGCCTACGAGCAGTACTTC. It specifies CSVEDWSRTSGAYEQYF.